The 30 T cell receptor beta chains below all came from one sample that was sequenced in a study of cytomegalovirus exposure and HLA in healthy donors. PCR involved 60 Vbeta and 13 Jbeta primers. Produced via immunoSEQ multiplex PCR; TCRdb's table is partial and in-frame only. The sample comprises around 90,000 clones, approximately 79% of which are singletons, and approximately 2.6% rests with the top ten. The sample comprised PBMCs. All receptors come from a man aged 30 to 39 in good health and CMV-seronegative.

The chain is built from TRBV28 and TRBJ2-5, with 7 bases that match TRBD1. This CDR3 comprises 16 residues. The germline gives CDR1 MDHEN, CDR2 SYDVKM. V lost 3 bases, J lost 2 bases, and 9 bases stayed unmatched. The chain's CDR3 is CASSFVPTGLQETQYF. As DNA, the CDR3 is TGTGCCAGCAGTTTCGTCCCGACAGGGCTACAAGAGACCCAGTACTTC.

V is TRBV10-1 and J is TRBJ1-5, with D uncertain. Germline-derived CDR1 and CDR2 are WNHNN and SYGVQD (reference sequence). The CDR3 sequence is 15 residues long. Trimming took off 4 bases at V and 4 bases at J, with 14 bases between the two ends. CDR3 in amino acids: CASSARVSPNQPQHF. The CDR3 DNA is TGCGCCAGCAGTGCGCGGGTTTCTCCTAATCAGCCCCAGCATTTT.

Comments on this clone: At the DNA level, this CDR3 is encoded by other sequences in the same sample as well. The rearrangement uses TRBV6-5 and TRBJ1-5; 8 positions match TRBD1. The CDR3 spans 13 residues. The germline V gene encodes CDR1 MNHEY and CDR2 SVGAGI. Trimming at V came to 6 bases and at J to 3 bases, leaving 1 base not matched to a gene. The CDR3 reads CASRDRVNQPQHF. The CDR3 bases are TGTGCCAGCAGGGACAGGGTCAATCAGCCCCAGCATTTT.

This chain joins TRBV7-2 and TRBJ2-2; D is ambiguous. Between the trimmed V and J ends, which lost 2 bases and 0 bases, there was a span of 7 bases. The length of the CDR3 is 15 residues. Germline V gene sequence: CDR1 SGHTA, CDR2 FQGNSA. The DNA of the CDR3 is TGTGCCAGCAGCTTACTCGGGTCGAACACCGGGGAGCTGTTTTTT. This gives the protein CASSLLGSNTGELFF.

This clone was found a few times. The rearrangement links TRBV7-2 to TRBJ1-5; no reliable D call. Germline V gene lookup returns CDR1 SGHTA and CDR2 FQGNSA. This CDR3 has 14 residues. Trimming stripped 1 base from V and 2 bases from J, with 6 bases between. The CDR3 loop is CASSLGLGNQPQHF. CDR3 nucleotide sequence: TGTGCCAGCAGCTTAGGGCTGGGCAATCAGCCCCAGCATTTT.

V usage is TRBV5-1 and J usage is TRBJ1-2; D not resolved. CDR1 is SGHRS, CDR2 YFSETQ, per germline. The CDR3 spans 13 residues. Trimming removed 0 bases from V and 8 bases from J, with 11 bases in between. CDR3 sequence (DNA): TGCGCCAGCAGCTTGGCTGGGCCTCCGGGCTACACCTTC. Its protein is CASSLAGPPGYTF.

V and J are TRBV18 and TRBJ2-1; 9 nucleotides agree with TRBD2. Losses at the gene ends were 4 bases for V and 5 bases for J; bases not matched to a gene: 6. The germline gives CDR1 KGHSH, CDR2 LQKENI. The CDR3 length is 15 residues. CDR3 in amino acids: CASSRVAGVDNEQFF. The CDR3, as DNA: TGTGCCAGCTCACGAGTAGCGGGGGTCGACAATGAGCAGTTCTTC.

This sequence joins TRBV25-1 and TRBJ1-2, with D possibly matching TRBD1 (5 bases). V gave up 6 bases and J gave up 0 bases, with 8 bases separating them. CDR3 size: 13 residues. Looked up from germline, CDR1 is MGHDK and CDR2 is SYGVNS. The CDR3 loop reads CASSRTTNYGYTF. The DNA of the CDR3 is TGTGCCAGCAGCAGGACAACTAACTATGGCTACACCTTC.

The chain is built from TRBV29-1 and TRBJ2-1, with a weak D call TRBD2 (7 bases). Germline V gene data show CDR1 as SQVTM and CDR2 as ANQGSEA. The CDR3 consists of 15 residues. Trimming took off 4 bases at V and 10 bases at J, with 23 bases between the two ends. CDR3 sequence: CSVAGGGGVIQEQFF. CDR3 sequence (DNA): TGCAGCGTTGCCGGGGGAGGGGGGGTAATTCAGGAGCAGTTCTTC.

The V call is TRBV2, the J call TRBJ2-2; D is possibly TRBD2 (5 bases). The ends were cut back, 4 bases at V and 4 bases at J, with 13 bases in the middle. CDR3 length: 15 residues. Germline lookup yields CDR1 SNHLY and CDR2 FYNNEI. The CDR3 sequence: CASSAGSKTTGELFF. DNA for the CDR3: TGTGCCAGCAGTGCGGGGTCTAAGACCACCGGGGAGCTGTTTTTT. Full variable domain (missing parts from reference TRBV2 and TRBJ2-2): EPEVTQTPSHQVTQMGQEVILRCVPISNHLYFYWYRQILGQKVEFLVSFYNNEISEKSEIFDDQFSVERPDGSNFTLKIRSTKLEDSAMYFCASSAGSKTTGELFFGEGSRLTVL.

The chain employs TRBV9 and TRBJ2-3; the D gene is possibly TRBD2 (7 bases). The CDR3 consists of 15 residues. The V gene lost 4 bases and the J gene lost 2 bases, with 14 bases spanning the gap. Germline CDR1 SGDLS, CDR2 YYNGEE. The CDR3 DNA follows: TGTGCCAGCAGCACGGGGGGCCTTTTCACAGATACGCAGTATTTT. Protein sequence: CASSTGGLFTDTQYF.

This clone came up a few times. This rearrangement joins TRBV5-1 to TRBJ1-2; 8 bases align to TRBD1. The CDR3 is 15 residues long. Trimming took 0 bases from V and 3 from J; bases not matched to a gene: 4. Germline V gene sequence: CDR1 SGHRS, CDR2 YFSETQ. In nucleotides, the CDR3 is TGCGCCAGCAGCTTGGCCCAGGGGGCCGACTATGGCTACACCTTC. Encoded protein: CASSLAQGADYGYTF.

The chain couples TRBV2 to TRBJ1-5; D is unclear. Germline assignment: CDR1 SNHLY and CDR2 FYNNEI. CDR3 length: 14 amino acids. The ends were cut back, 1 base at V and 5 bases at J, with 9 bases in the middle. The CDR3 DNA reads as TGTGCCAGCAGTGAAGAAGGCGGGGATCAGCCCCAGCATTTT. This encodes CASSEEGGDQPQHF. Complete variable domain (other parts from reference TRBV2 and TRBJ1-5): EPEVTQTPSHQVTQMGQEVILRCVPISNHLYFYWYRQILGQKVEFLVSFYNNEISEKSEIFDDQFSVERPDGSNFTLKIRSTKLEDSAMYFCASSEEGGDQPQHFGDGTRLSIL.

In its sample, this clone was seen a few times. The V gene is TRBV9, the J gene TRBJ1-2, with 8 bases identical to TRBD1. V was clipped by 3 bases and J by 4 bases; unmatched bases: 8. The germline V gene encodes CDR1 SGDLS and CDR2 YYNGEE. The CDR3 has 15 amino acids. The CDR3 nucleotides are TGTGCCAGCAGCGCGTCTCAGGGGGCTCCCTATGGCTACACCTTC. This translates into CASSASQGAPYGYTF.

J is TRBJ1-1 and V is TRBV6-5; D may be TRBD1 (6 bases). There are 13 residues in the CDR3. Deletions cut 6 bases from V and 5 bases from J, with 13 bases between. Germline CDR1 is MNHEY and CDR2 is SVGAGI. The CDR3 region has the DNA TGTGCCAGCAGAAACCCTGGACAGACTGAAGCTTTCTTT. As protein: CASRNPGQTEAFF.

V gene TRBV11-2 combines with J gene TRBJ1-2; D ambiguous. From germline, CDR1 is SGHAT and CDR2 FQNNGV. The CDR3 covers 12 residues. V lost 1 base and J 8 bases, leaving 8 bases between the germline ends. Here the CDR3 DNA reads TGTGCCAGCAGCTTAGCGGTAGAAGGCTACACCTTC. Translating it yields CASSLAVEGYTF.

The rearrangement joins TRBV7-8 to TRBJ2-5; maybe TRBD1 (5 bases). The DNA matches TRBJ2-7 better at its end, which makes the J call doubtful. The CDR3 runs 15 residues. Germline V CDR1 and CDR2: SGHVS, FQNEAQ. In DNA form, the CDR3 reads TGTGCCAGCAGCTTAGCTAGACAGACAGTCTACGAGCAGTACTTC. This gives the protein CASSLARQTVYEQYF.

The rearrangement uses TRBV11-2 and TRBJ1-1; 9 bases agree with TRBD1. This CDR3 comprises 14 residues. J was trimmed by 6 bases and V by 4 bases; bases with no gene match: 6. CDR1 and CDR2 from the germline V gene are SGHAT and FQNNGV. The DNA for the CDR3 is TGTGCCAGCAGCTCCAGGGACAGGGTCGCTGAAGCTTTCTTT. Protein: CASSSRDRVAEAFF.

V usage is TRBV28 and J usage is TRBJ2-7; TRBD2 matches 8 bases. CDR3 length: 16 residues. The ends lost 5 bases at V and 0 bases at J; junction bases unmatched: 9. The germline V gene encodes CDR1 MDHEN and CDR2 SYDVKM. In nucleotides, the CDR3 is TGTGCCAGCAGTCGCCCTCGCGGGGGGTTCTCCTACGAGCAGTACTTC. As protein: CASSRPRGGFSYEQYF.

The V call is TRBV9, the J call TRBJ1-6; D not resolved. The ends were cut back, 1 base at V and 7 bases at J, with 9 bases in the middle. Per germline, CDR1 SGDLS and CDR2 YYNGEE. The CDR3 totals 14 residues. In nucleotides, the CDR3 is TGTGCCAGCAGCGTATCGGGTGGAAATTCACCCCTCCACTTT. Residues: CASSVSGGNSPLHF.

The chain employs TRBV5-1 and TRBJ2-1; D is undetermined. Trimming cost V 1 base and J 0 bases, with 8 bases left between them. CDR3 size: 15 residues. The germline V gene encodes CDR1 SGHRS and CDR2 YFSETQ. CDR3 nucleotide sequence: TGCGCCAGCAGCTTGTGGCACAGCTCCTACAATGAGCAGTTCTTC. It is translated as CASSLWHSSYNEQFF.

CDR3: CASSLALGSGGYTF. The CDR3 DNA is TGTGCCAGCAGCTTAGCGCTCGGGTCCGGAGGCTACACCTTC. The chain has TRBV7-2 and TRBJ1-2, with D unclear. Germline-derived CDR1 and CDR2 are SGHTA and FQGNSA. The CDR3 has 14 residues. The V and J ends lost 0 bases and 8 bases respectively, with 13 bases between them.

The V call is TRBV19, the J call TRBJ1-1; D not certain. The V gene's germline CDR1 is LNHDA and CDR2 SQIVND (reference sequence). With 4 bases removed from V and 1 base from J, the gap between germline ends came to 10 bases. The CDR3 spans 14 residues. The CDR3 loop is CASSKQIPNTEAFF. The CDR3, as DNA: TGTGCCAGTAGTAAACAGATTCCGAACACTGAAGCTTTCTTT. Together with reference TRBV19 and TRBJ1-1, the CDR3 gives the full variable domain: DGGITQSPKYLFRKEGQNVTLSCEQNLNHDAMYWYRQDPGQGLRLIYYSQIVNDFQKGDIAEGYSVSREKKESFPLTVTSAQKNPTAFYLCASSKQIPNTEAFFGQGTRLTVV.

This clone was picked up one time. The chain is built from TRBV5-1 and TRBJ1-2; unclear D gene. CDR3 length: 13 residues. V was clipped by 0 bases and J by 6 bases, with 9 bases between them. The germline V gene encodes CDR1 SGHRS and CDR2 YFSETQ. The CDR3 nucleotides read TGCGCCAGCAGCTTGGTATTTGAGGATGGCTACACCTTC. Translating gives CASSLVFEDGYTF.

The chain recombines TRBV7-3 with TRBJ2-4, with D maybe TRBD2 (5 bases). CDR1 SGHTA and CDR2 FQGTGA come from the germline V gene. Between the trimmed V and J ends, which lost 5 bases and 2 bases, there was a span of 19 bases. This CDR3 comprises 17 residues. The CDR3, as DNA: TGTGCCAGCAGCCCCACTGATATGGTCGGGACCAAAAACATTCAGTACTTC. It codes for CASSPTDMVGTKNIQYF. Filled out from reference TRBV7-3 and TRBJ2-4, the complete variable domain reads GAGVSQTPSNKVTEKGKYVELRCDPISGHTALYWYRQSLGQGPEFLIYFQGTGAADDSGLPNDRFFAVRPEGSVSTLKIQRTERGDSAVYLCASSPTDMVGTKNIQYFGAGTRLSVL.

The chain recombines TRBV5-6 with TRBJ1-1, with 12 bases fitting TRBD1. CDR1 is SGHDT and CDR2 is YYEEEE in the germline V gene. The CDR3 extends over 18 amino acids. The V and J ends lost 4 bases and 0 bases, in that order; junction bases with no gene match: 10. The CDR3 reads CASSRPGQGARMNTEAFF. In nucleotides, the CDR3 is TGTGCCAGCAGCCGACCGGGACAGGGGGCGCGTATGAACACTGAAGCTTTCTTT.

V usage is TRBV19 and J usage is TRBJ2-4, with D perhaps TRBD1 (6 bases). The V end lost 3 bases, the J end lost 0 bases, and 15 bases lay between the germline ends. CDR1 is LNHDA, CDR2 SQIVND, per germline (reference sequence). The CDR3 totals 17 residues. The CDR3 DNA is TGTGCCAGTAGTATCGGGCTGGACAGCTTAGCCAAAAACATTCAGTACTTC. This encodes CASSIGLDSLAKNIQYF.

The CDR3 DNA follows: TGTGCCAGCAGCCCAGGGGGCGCGGGGACCCAGTACTTC. This translates into CASSPGGAGTQYF. This rearrangement joins TRBV28 to TRBJ2-5; 8 bases align to TRBD1. After removal of 6 bases from V and 7 bases from J, the junction contained 7 bases not matched to a gene. The CDR3 length is 13 residues. Germline CDR1 is MDHEN and CDR2 is SYDVKM.

The chain has TRBV7-9 and TRBJ2-3; D might be TRBD2 (6 bases). Per germline, CDR1 SEHNR and CDR2 FQNEAQ (reference sequence). The CDR3 is made up of 14 amino acids. V was cut by 2 bases and J by 1 base, with 7 bases left in between. CDR3 nucleotides: TGTGCCAGCAGCTTAAGGGAGGGCACAGATACGCAGTATTTT. It is translated as CASSLREGTDTQYF.

The chain carries TRBV11-2 and TRBJ2-1; 7 nucleotides match TRBD1. CDR3 length equals 13 residues. From germline, CDR1 is SGHAT and CDR2 FQNNGV. The V and J ends lost 5 bases and 6 bases, in that order; junction bases with no gene match: 4. The CDR3 loop reads CASSKGQANEQFF. DNA for the CDR3: TGTGCCAGCAGCAAAGGACAGGCCAATGAGCAGTTCTTC.